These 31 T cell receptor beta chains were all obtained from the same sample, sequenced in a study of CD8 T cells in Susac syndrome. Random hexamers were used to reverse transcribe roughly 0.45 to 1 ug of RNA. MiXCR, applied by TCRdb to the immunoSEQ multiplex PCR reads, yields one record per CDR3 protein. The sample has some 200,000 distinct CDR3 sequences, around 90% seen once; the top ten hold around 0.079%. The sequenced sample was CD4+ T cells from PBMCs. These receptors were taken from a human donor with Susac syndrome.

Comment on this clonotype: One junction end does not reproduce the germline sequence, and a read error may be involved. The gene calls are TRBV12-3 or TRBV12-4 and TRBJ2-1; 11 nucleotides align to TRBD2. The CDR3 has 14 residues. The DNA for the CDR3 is TGTGCCAGCAGATTAGCGGGGGGGCCGTATGAGCAGTTCTTC. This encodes CASRLAGGPYEQFF.

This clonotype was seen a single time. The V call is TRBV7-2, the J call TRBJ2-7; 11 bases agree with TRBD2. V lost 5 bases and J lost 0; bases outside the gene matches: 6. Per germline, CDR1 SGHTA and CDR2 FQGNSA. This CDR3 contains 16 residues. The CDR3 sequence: CASSRTSGWSSYEQYF. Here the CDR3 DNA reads TGTGCCAGCAGCCGGACTAGCGGGTGGAGCTCCTACGAGCAGTACTTC.

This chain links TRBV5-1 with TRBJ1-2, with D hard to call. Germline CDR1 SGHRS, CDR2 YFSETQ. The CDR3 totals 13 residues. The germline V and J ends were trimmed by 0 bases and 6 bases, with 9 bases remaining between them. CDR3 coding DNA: TGCGCCAGCAGCTTGGGAGGGCTGGATGGCTACACCTTC. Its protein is CASSLGGLDGYTF. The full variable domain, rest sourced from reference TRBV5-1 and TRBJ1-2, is KAGVTQTPRYLIKTRGQQVTLSCSPISGHRSVSWYQQTPGQGLQFLFEYFSETQRNKGNFPGRFSGRQFSNSRSEMNVSTLELGDSALYLCASSLGGLDGYTFGSGTRLTVV.

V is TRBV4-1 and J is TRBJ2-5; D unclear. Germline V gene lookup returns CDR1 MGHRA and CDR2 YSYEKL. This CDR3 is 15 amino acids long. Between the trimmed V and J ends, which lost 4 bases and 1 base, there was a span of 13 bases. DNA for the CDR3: TGCGCCAGCAGCCCTGTCCGAGCGATCCAAGAGACCCAGTACTTC. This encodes CASSPVRAIQETQYF.

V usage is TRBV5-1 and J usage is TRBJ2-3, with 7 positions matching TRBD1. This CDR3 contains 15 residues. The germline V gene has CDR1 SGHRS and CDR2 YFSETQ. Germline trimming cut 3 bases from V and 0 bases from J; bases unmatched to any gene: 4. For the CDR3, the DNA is TGCGCCAGCAGCTCACACAGGGGAAGCACAGATACGCAGTATTTT. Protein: CASSSHRGSTDTQYF.

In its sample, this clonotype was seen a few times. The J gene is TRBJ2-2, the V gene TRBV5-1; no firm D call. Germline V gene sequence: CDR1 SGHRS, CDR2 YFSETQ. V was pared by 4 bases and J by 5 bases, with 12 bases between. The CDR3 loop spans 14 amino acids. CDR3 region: CASSPQGLTGELFF. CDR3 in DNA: TGCGCCAGCAGCCCCCAAGGGTTGACCGGGGAGCTGTTTTTT.

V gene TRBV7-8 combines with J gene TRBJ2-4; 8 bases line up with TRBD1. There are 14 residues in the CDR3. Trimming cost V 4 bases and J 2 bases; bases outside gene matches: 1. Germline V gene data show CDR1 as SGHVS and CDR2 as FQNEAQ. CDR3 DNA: TGTGCCAGCAGCTCCAGGGGGCCCAAAAACATTCAGTACTTC. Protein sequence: CASSSRGPKNIQYF.

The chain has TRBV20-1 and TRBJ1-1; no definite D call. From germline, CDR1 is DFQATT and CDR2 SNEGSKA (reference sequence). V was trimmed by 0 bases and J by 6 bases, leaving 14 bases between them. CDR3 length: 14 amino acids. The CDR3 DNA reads TGCAGTGCTAGAGATCTAGGAGAACACTCTGAAGCTTTCTTT. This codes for CSARDLGEHSEAFF.

The CDR3 protein is CASSPDGLSFTDTQYF. Written as DNA, the CDR3 is TGTGCCAGCAGCCCGGACGGGCTCTCCTTCACAGATACGCAGTATTTT. V usage is TRBV5-4 and J usage is TRBJ2-3; D remains ambiguous. The germline V gene encodes CDR1 SGHNT and CDR2 YYREEE (reference sequence). Trimming shortened V by 4 bases and J by 2 bases, and 17 bases separated the two germline ends. The CDR3 covers 16 residues.

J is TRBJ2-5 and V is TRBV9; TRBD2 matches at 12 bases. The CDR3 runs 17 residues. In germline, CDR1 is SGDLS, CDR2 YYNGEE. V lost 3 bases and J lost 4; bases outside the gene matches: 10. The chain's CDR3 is CASSAGPSGGARETQYF. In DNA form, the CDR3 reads TGTGCCAGCAGCGCAGGACCTAGCGGGGGGGCCAGAGAGACCCAGTACTTC.

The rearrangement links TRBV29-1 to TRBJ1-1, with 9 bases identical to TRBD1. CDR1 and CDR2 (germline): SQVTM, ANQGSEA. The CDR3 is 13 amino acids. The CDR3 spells CSADRGIDTEAFF. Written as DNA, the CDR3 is TGCAGTGCCGACAGGGGGATAGACACTGAAGCTTTCTTT.

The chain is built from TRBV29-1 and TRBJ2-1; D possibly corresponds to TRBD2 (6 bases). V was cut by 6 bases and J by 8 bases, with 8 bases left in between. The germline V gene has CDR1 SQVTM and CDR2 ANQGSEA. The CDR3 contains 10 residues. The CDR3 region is CSVGGHEQFF. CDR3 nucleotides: TGCAGCGTCGGGGGTCATGAGCAGTTCTTC.

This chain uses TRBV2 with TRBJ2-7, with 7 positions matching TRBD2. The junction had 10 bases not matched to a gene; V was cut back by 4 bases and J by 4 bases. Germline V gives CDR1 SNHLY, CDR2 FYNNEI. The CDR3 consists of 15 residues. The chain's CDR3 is CASSAGLGVYYEQYF. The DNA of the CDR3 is TGTGCCAGCAGTGCCGGACTAGGTGTTTATTACGAGCAGTACTTC. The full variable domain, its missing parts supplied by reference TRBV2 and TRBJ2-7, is EPEVTQTPSHQVTQMGQEVILRCVPISNHLYFYWYRQILGQKVEFLVSFYNNEISEKSEIFDDQFSVERPDGSNFTLKIRSTKLEDSAMYFCASSAGLGVYYEQYFGPGTRLTVT.

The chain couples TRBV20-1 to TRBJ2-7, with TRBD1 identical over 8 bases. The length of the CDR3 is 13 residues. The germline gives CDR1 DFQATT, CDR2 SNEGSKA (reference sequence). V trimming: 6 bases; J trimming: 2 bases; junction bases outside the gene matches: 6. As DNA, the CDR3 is TGCAGTGCGCGGACAGGGATCACCTACGAGCAGTACTTC. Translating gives CSARTGITYEQYF.

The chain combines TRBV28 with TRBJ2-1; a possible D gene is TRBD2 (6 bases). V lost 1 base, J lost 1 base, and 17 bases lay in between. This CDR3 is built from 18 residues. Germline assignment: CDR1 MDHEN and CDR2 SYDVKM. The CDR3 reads CASSLSRDSSGSYNEQFF. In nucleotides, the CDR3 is TGTGCCAGCAGTTTATCCCGGGACTCTTCAGGGTCCTACAATGAGCAGTTCTTC. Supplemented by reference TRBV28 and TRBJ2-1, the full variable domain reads DVKVTQSSRYLVKRTGEKVFLECVQDMDHENMFWYRQDPGLGLRLIYFSYDVKMKEKGDIPEGYSVSREKKERFSLILESASTNQTSMYLCASSLSRDSSGSYNEQFFGPGTRLTVL.

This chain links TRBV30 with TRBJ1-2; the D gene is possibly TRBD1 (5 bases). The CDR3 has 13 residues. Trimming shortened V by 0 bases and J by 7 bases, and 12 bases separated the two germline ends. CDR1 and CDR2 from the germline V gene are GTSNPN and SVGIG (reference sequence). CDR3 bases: TGTGCCTGGAGTGTTCTGGGGGACCGTGGCTACACCTTC. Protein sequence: CAWSVLGDRGYTF.

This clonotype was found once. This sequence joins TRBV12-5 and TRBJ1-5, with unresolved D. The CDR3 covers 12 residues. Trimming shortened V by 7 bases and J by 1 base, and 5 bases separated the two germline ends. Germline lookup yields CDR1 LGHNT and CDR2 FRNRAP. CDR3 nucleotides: TGTGCTAGTGTTGGGAGCAATCAGCCCCAGCATTTT. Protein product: CASVGSNQPQHF.

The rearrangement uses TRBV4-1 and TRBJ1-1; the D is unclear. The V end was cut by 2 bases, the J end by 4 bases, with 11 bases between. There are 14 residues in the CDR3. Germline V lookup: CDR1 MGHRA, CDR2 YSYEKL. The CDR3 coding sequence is TGCGCCAGCAGCCAACACCCTCGGGGCACTGAAGCTTTCTTT. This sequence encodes CASSQHPRGTEAFF.

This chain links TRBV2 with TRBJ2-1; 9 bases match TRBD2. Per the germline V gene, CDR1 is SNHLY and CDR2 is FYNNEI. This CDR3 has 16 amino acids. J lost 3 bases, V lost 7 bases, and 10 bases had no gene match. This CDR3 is CASTKETSGYYNEQFF. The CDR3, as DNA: TGTGCCAGCACTAAGGAGACTAGCGGCTACTACAATGAGCAGTTCTTC.

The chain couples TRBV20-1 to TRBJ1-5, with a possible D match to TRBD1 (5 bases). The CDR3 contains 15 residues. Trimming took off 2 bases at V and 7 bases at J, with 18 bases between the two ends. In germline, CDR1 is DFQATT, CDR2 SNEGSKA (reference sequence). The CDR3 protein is CSARPGRGIRQPQHF. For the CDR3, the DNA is TGCAGTGCTAGACCCGGGCGGGGGATAAGACAGCCCCAGCATTTT.

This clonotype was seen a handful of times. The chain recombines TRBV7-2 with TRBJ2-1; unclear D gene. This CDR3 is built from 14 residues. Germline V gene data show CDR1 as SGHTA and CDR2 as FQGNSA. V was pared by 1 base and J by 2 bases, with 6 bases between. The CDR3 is CASSLGTAYNEQFF. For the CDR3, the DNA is TGTGCCAGCAGCTTAGGTACAGCCTACAATGAGCAGTTCTTC.

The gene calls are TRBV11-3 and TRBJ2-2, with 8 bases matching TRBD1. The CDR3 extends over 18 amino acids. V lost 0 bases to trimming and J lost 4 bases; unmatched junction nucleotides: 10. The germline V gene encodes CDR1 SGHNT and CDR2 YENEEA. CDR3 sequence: CASSLDSIGQGATGELFF. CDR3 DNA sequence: TGTGCCAGCAGCTTAGATTCAATAGGACAGGGAGCCACCGGGGAGCTGTTTTTT.

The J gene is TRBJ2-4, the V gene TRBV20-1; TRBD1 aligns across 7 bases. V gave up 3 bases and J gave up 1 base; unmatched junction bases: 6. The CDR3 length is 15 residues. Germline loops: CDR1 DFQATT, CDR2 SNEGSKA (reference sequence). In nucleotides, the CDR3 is TGCAGTGCTAGTCGGAGACAGGGTGCCAAAAACATTCAGTACTTC. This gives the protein CSASRRQGAKNIQYF.

CDR3: CSAHDRGGYNEQFF. The CDR3, as DNA: TGCAGCGCACATGACAGGGGTGGCTACAATGAGCAGTTCTTC. This chain links TRBV29-1 with TRBJ2-1; 8 bases fit TRBD1. Germline V CDR1 and CDR2: SQVTM, ANQGSEA. Trimming removed 7 bases from V and 3 bases from J; junction bases left unmatched: 8. The CDR3 is 14 amino acids.

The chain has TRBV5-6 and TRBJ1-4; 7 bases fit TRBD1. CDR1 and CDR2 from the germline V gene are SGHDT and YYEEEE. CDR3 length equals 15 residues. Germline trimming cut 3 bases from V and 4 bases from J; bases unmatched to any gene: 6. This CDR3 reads CASSWKGAGNEKLFF. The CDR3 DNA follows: TGTGCCAGCAGCTGGAAGGGGGCAGGTAATGAAAAACTGTTTTTT.

CDR3 amino acids: CSVDLSRGVPDTEAFF. CDR3 DNA: TGCAGCGTTGATCTTTCGAGGGGGGTACCAGACACTGAAGCTTTCTTT. J is TRBJ1-1 and V is TRBV29-1, with D possibly TRBD1 on 6 matching bases. Between the trimmed V and J ends, which lost 3 bases and 3 bases, there was a span of 20 bases. Germline V gene lookup returns CDR1 SQVTM and CDR2 ANQGSEA. This CDR3 is built from 16 residues.

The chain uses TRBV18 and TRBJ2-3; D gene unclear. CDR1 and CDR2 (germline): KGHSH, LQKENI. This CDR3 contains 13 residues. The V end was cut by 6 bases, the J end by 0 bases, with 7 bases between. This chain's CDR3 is CASSMISTDTQYF. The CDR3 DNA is TGTGCCAGCTCGATGATTAGCACAGATACGCAGTATTTT.

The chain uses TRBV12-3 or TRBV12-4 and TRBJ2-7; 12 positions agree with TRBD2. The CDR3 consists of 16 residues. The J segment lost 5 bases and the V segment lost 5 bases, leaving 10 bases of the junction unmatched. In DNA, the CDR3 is TGTGCCAGCAGTAGGGGCCTAGCGGGAGGGATCAACGAGCAGTACTTC. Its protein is CASSRGLAGGINEQYF.

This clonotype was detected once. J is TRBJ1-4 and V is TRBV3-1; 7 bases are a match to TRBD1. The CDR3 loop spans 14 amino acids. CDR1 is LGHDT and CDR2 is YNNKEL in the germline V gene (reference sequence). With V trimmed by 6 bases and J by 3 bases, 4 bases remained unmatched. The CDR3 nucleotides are TGTGCCAGCAGTAAGGGGGCGGCTAATGAAAAACTGTTTTTT. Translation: CASSKGAANEKLFF. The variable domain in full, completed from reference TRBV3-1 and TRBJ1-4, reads DTAVSQTPKYLVTQMGNDKSIKCEQNLGHDTMYWYKQDSKKFLKIMFSYNNKELIINETVPNRFSPKSPDKAHLNLHINSLELGDSAVYFCASSKGAANEKLFFGSGTQLSVL.

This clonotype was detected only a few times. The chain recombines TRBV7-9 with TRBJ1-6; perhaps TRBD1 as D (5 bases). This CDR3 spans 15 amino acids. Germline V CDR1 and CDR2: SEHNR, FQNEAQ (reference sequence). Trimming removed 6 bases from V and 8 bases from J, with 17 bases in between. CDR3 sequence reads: CASRPPGGTYSPLHF. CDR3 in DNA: TGTGCCAGCAGGCCCCCGGGGGGAACCTATTCACCCCTCCACTTT.

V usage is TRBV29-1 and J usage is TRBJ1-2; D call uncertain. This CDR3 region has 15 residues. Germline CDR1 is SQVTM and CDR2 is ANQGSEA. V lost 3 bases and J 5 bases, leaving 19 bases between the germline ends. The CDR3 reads CSVDLGSGFGYGYTF. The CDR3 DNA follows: TGCAGCGTTGATTTAGGGTCGGGATTTGGATATGGCTACACCTTC.